One sample yielded the 32 T cell receptor beta chains listed below, sequenced in a study of metastatic and nonmetastatic thyroid tumors. From the PCR reads, TCRdb re-called clones with MiXCR. Of 11,000 or so clones in the sample, 27% were seen once. Patients were all untreated before their thyroid surgery. Material for sequencing was adjacent normal tissue. These receptor sequences come from a male donor with papillary thyroid cancer or a benign thyroid nodule (not recorded which). Some clones in this sample may be carry-over from other donors' samples.

This clone showed up just a few times. The rearrangement links TRBV12-3 or TRBV12-4 to TRBJ1-1; a possible D gene is TRBD1 (5 bases). Deletions cut 4 bases from V and 4 bases from J, with 10 bases between. This CDR3 is 13 amino acids long. The CDR3 DNA reads as TGTGCCAGCAGTTCGTACCAGGGCACTGAAGCTTTCTTT. Translated, it gives CASSSYQGTEAFF.

This clone was detected many times. This may stem from a read error, because a much larger clone lies one nucleotide away. The chain employs TRBV27 and TRBJ1-1, with D perhaps matching TRBD1 (5 bases). V lost 5 bases, J lost 5 bases, and 21 bases lay in between. The CDR3 has 16 amino acids. Germline V gives CDR1 MNHEY, CDR2 SMNVEV (reference sequence). CDR3 loop: CASSPPGPGPGTEAFF. CDR3 DNA sequence: TGTGCCAGCAGTCCACCGGGACCGGGCCCGGGAACTGAAGCTTTCTTT.

The count of this clone is one. The V gene is TRBV4-2, the J gene TRBJ2-1; TRBD2 matches at 15 bases. Per the germline V gene, CDR1 is LGHNA and CDR2 is YNFKEQ. CDR3 length equals 17 residues. The trim removed 5 bases at V and 6 bases at J, leaving 8 bases unmatched. The chain's CDR3 is CASSIGLAGGPSNEQFF. DNA of the CDR3: TGTGCCAGCAGCATCGGACTAGCGGGAGGGCCGTCCAATGAGCAGTTCTTC.

This chain uses TRBV9 with TRBJ1-2, with a weak D call TRBD1 (6 bases). Looked up from germline, CDR1 is SGDLS and CDR2 is YYNGEE. The CDR3 has 16 residues. Trimming removed 0 bases at V and 7 bases at J, with 19 bases between. This CDR3 is CASSVDGRWGPPGYTF. The DNA of the CDR3 is TGTGCCAGCAGCGTAGACGGGAGATGGGGGCCCCCTGGCTACACCTTC.

V usage is TRBV3-1 and J usage is TRBJ2-3; no definite D call. The CDR3 runs to 12 residues. The ends were cut back, 4 bases at V and 9 bases at J, with 11 bases in the middle. CDR1 is LGHDT and CDR2 is YNNKEL in the germline V gene (reference sequence). The CDR3 nucleotides read TGTGCCAGCAGCCCCTACAGAAACACGCAGTATTTT. Protein: CASSPYRNTQYF.

This clone has a handful of counts. The chain is built from TRBV10-1 and TRBJ2-5; TRBD2 agrees at 7 bases. The germline V gene encodes CDR1 WNHNN and CDR2 SYGVQD (reference sequence). The CDR3 has 14 residues. J gave up 0 bases and V 11 bases, and 9 bases lay outside the gene matches. CDR3 amino acids: CARGVGPDQETQYF. DNA for the CDR3: TGCGCCCGGGGGGTAGGGCCAGACCAAGAGACCCAGTACTTC.

The V gene is TRBV20-1, the J gene TRBJ1-3; 9 positions match TRBD1. V lost 5 bases, J lost 2 bases, and 1 base stayed unmatched. This CDR3 has 13 amino acids. Looked up from germline, CDR1 is DFQATT and CDR2 is SNEGSKA (reference sequence). DNA for the CDR3: TGCAGTGCTGGACAGGGGACTGGAAACACCATATATTTT. This codes for CSAGQGTGNTIYF.

This clone showed up just a few times. One end of the junction fails to match germline, which may point to a read error. This sequence joins TRBV12-3 or TRBV12-4 and TRBJ2-7, with 8 bases fitting TRBD1. The CDR3 is made up of 14 amino acids. The CDR3 is CANRVGQDPYEQYF. CDR3 DNA sequence: TGCGCCAACAGAGTGGGACAGGACCCCTACGAGCAGTACTTC.

The chain combines TRBV20-1 with TRBJ2-2, with no clear D. The CDR3 loop spans 14 amino acids. Germline values: CDR1 DFQATT, CDR2 SNEGSKA (reference sequence). V lost 5 bases to trimming and J lost 2 bases, with 12 bases between them. This CDR3 is CSASHRANTGELFF. Here the CDR3 DNA reads TGCAGTGCTTCGCATCGGGCTAACACCGGGGAGCTGTTTTTT.

This clone was seen a handful of times. The genes are TRBV6-2 or TRBV6-3 and TRBJ1-1; D not certain. This CDR3 has 12 amino acids. The V end lost 6 bases, the J end lost 6 bases, and 11 bases lay between the germline ends. The germline CDR1 and CDR2 sequences are MNHEY and SVGEGT. The DNA for the CDR3 is TGTGCCAGCAGGATCGGACGGGCTGAAGCTTTCTTT. This translates into CASRIGRAEAFF.

V usage is TRBV11-2 and J usage is TRBJ2-7, with 12 bases identical to TRBD2. This CDR3 spans 16 amino acids. V lost 8 bases, J lost 3 bases, and 11 bases stayed unmatched. The V gene's germline CDR1 is SGHAT and CDR2 FQNNGV. This CDR3 reads CASASETSGGIYEQYF. The CDR3 nucleotides are TGTGCCAGCGCATCTGAAACTAGCGGGGGGATCTACGAGCAGTACTTC.

V is TRBV6-4 and J is TRBJ2-1, with 11 bases matching TRBD1. The germline V gene has CDR1 MRHNA and CDR2 SNTAGT. The length of the CDR3 is 14 residues. Losses at the gene ends were 2 bases for V and 6 bases for J; bases not matched to a gene: 0. The CDR3 bases are TGTGCCAGCAGTGACGGGACAGGGGGCAATGAGCAGTTCTTC. This translates into CASSDGTGGNEQFF.

This clone is medium-sized (0.01 to 0.1%). The chain is built from TRBV5-5 and TRBJ1-2; 9 nucleotides align to TRBD1. Germline-derived CDR1 and CDR2 are SGHKS and YYEKEE (reference sequence). Trimming removed 5 bases from V and 5 bases from J; junction bases left unmatched: 7. This CDR3 comprises 14 residues. Here the CDR3 DNA reads TGTGCCAGCAGACCCGGGACAGGGATATATGGCTACACCTTC. Amino acids: CASRPGTGIYGYTF.

The chain joins TRBV7-8 to TRBJ1-5; a possible D gene is TRBD1 (6 bases). This CDR3 has 15 residues. Germline lookup yields CDR1 SGHVS and CDR2 FQNEAQ. Trimming left V 6 bases short and J 4 bases short, with 16 bases between. CDR3 protein: CASSLGGGANQPQHF. The CDR3 bases are TGTGCCAGCAGTCTTGGCGGGGGGGCGAATCAGCCCCAGCATTTT.

The chain recombines TRBV7-9 with TRBJ2-7; D is perhaps TRBD1 (6 bases). CDR1 and CDR2 from the germline V gene are SEHNR and FQNEAQ (reference sequence). V lost 7 bases to trimming and J lost 10 bases, with 20 bases between them. The CDR3 spans 13 residues. The CDR3 sequence: CASISGQLGYQYF. The CDR3 DNA reads as TGTGCCAGCATCTCCGGACAGCTCGGGTATCAGTACTTC. Supplemented by reference TRBV7-9 and TRBJ2-7, the full variable domain reads DTGVSQNPRHKITKRGQNVTFRCDPISEHNRLYWYRQTLGQGPEFLTYFQNEAQLEKSRLLSDRFSAERPKGSFSTLEIQRTEQGDSAMYLCASISGQLGYQYFGPGTRLTVT.

In its sample, this clone ranks as medium-sized (0.01 to 0.1%). V is TRBV5-1 and J is TRBJ2-3, with TRBD1 matching 8 bases. Per germline, CDR1 SGHRS and CDR2 YFSETQ. Trimming cost V 1 base and J 4 bases; bases outside gene matches: 5. The CDR3 runs to 15 residues. The CDR3 region is CASSLLTGAADTQYF. CDR3 nucleotide sequence: TGCGCCAGCAGCTTGCTGACAGGGGCAGCAGATACGCAGTATTTT.

Of note for this clone: Relative to the germline gene, one junction end is altered; a read error may explain this. The genes are TRBV20-1 and TRBJ2-7; TRBD2 is a possible D gene (7 bases). From germline, CDR1 is DFQATT and CDR2 SNEGSKA (reference sequence). CDR3 length equals 16 residues. The DNA for the CDR3 is TGCAGTGCTAGAGGTCCTCTCGGACGGGGGGCGGGGGAGCGGTACTTC. Its translation: CSARGPLGRGAGERYF.

Notes on this clone: At one end the junction does not follow the germline gene, possibly because of a read error. This rearrangement joins TRBV27 to TRBJ2-1; no clear D. The germline gives CDR1 MNHEY, CDR2 SMNVEV (reference sequence). CDR3 length: 14 amino acids. The CDR3 loop is CASSAEEHYNEQLF. The CDR3 nucleotides are TGTGCCAGCAGCGCTGAGGAACACTACAATGAGCAGTTATTC.

In its sample, this clone was seen a few times. The V call is TRBV3-1, the J call TRBJ1-2; 7 bases align to TRBD1. Trimming at V came to 4 bases and at J to 2 bases, leaving 1 base not matched to a gene. Germline CDR1 LGHDT, CDR2 YNNKEL (reference sequence). CDR3 length equals 13 residues. CDR3 sequence: CASSLQGNYGYTF. DNA for the CDR3: TGTGCCAGCAGCCTACAGGGGAACTATGGCTACACCTTC.

The count of this clone is one. The gene calls are TRBV7-9 and TRBJ2-5, with D perhaps TRBD1 (5 bases). Trimming took 3 bases from V and 5 from J, leaving 19 bases between them. Germline values: CDR1 SEHNR, CDR2 FQNEAQ (reference sequence). The CDR3 has 16 amino acids. The CDR3 here is CASSFIRGRVTETQYF. The CDR3 DNA follows: TGTGCCAGCAGCTTTATTAGGGGCAGGGTAACGGAGACCCAGTACTTC.

The gene calls are TRBV2 and TRBJ2-7; 8 bases are a match to TRBD1. J gave up 5 bases and V 6 bases, and 9 bases lay outside the gene matches. The CDR3 has 14 amino acids. Germline CDR1 and CDR2: SNHLY and FYNNEI. The CDR3 reads CASSDRGSLDEQYF. Written as DNA, the CDR3 is TGTGCCAGCAGCGACAGGGGTAGTCTGGACGAGCAGTACTTC.

The rearrangement uses TRBV7-2 and TRBJ2-7; 12 bases match TRBD2. Germline CDR1 is SGHTA and CDR2 is FQGNSA. V was pared by 5 bases and J by 3 bases, with 5 bases of the junction left unmatched. This CDR3 comprises 15 residues. CDR3 sequence (DNA): TGTGCCAGCAGCATCGGACTAGCGGGAATCTACGAGCAGTACTTC. Its protein product is CASSIGLAGIYEQYF.

This clone has more than one count but fewer than ten. V is TRBV11-3 and J is TRBJ1-1, with TRBD1 matching over 8 bases. The CDR3 has 14 amino acids. The V and J ends lost 5 bases and 3 bases, in that order; junction bases with no gene match: 5. The germline CDR1 and CDR2 sequences are SGHNT and YENEEA. The DNA of the CDR3 is TGTGCCAGCAGCCAACAGGGGGGCCACACTGAAGCTTTCTTT. The encoded protein is CASSQQGGHTEAFF.

This clone was observed a handful of times. This chain joins TRBV7-8 and TRBJ2-7, with D unclear. From germline, CDR1 is SGHVS and CDR2 FQNEAQ. The CDR3 totals 15 residues. V lost 1 base and J lost 0, with 10 bases in between. The CDR3 DNA is TGTGCCAGCAGCTTAGTGGGCTCCAGCTCCTACGAGCAGTACTTC. This codes for CASSLVGSSSYEQYF.

The chain carries TRBV4-2 and TRBJ2-7; 10 nucleotides match TRBD2. The CDR3 spans 17 residues. Germline trimming cut 5 bases from V and 7 bases from J; bases unmatched to any gene: 17. Germline V gene sequence: CDR1 LGHNA, CDR2 YNFKEQ. CDR3 nucleotide sequence: TGTGCCAGCAGCAGAGCCCTAGAGCGGGAGGGCGAATGGGAGCAGTACTTC. Translated, it gives CASSRALEREGEWEQYF.

Comments on this clone: One junction end does not reproduce the germline sequence, and a read error may be involved. CDR3 coding DNA: TGTGCCAGCAGTTCACCAGGGTCTGGGGCCAACGTTCTGACTTTC. Its protein is CASSSPGSGANVLTF. The chain carries TRBV27 and TRBJ2-6, with D possibly being TRBD1 (5 bases). Germline V lookup: CDR1 MNHEY, CDR2 SMNVEV (reference sequence). The CDR3 length is 15 residues.

The chain is built from TRBV7-8 and TRBJ2-7; TRBD1 matches 7 bases. The CDR3 is made up of 15 amino acids. The ends lost 7 bases at V and 4 bases at J; junction bases unmatched: 13. Germline loops: CDR1 SGHVS, CDR2 FQNEAQ. The CDR3 loop reads CASTLYRGLKYEQYF. DNA for the CDR3: TGTGCCAGCACTCTATACAGGGGCCTGAAGTACGAGCAGTACTTC.

The chain employs TRBV6-1 and TRBJ1-2; D unclear. The CDR3 is made up of 13 amino acids. Trimming pared 1 base from V and 4 bases from J, leaving 7 bases between. Germline lookup yields CDR1 MNHNS and CDR2 SASEGT. CDR3 in DNA: TGTGCCAGCAGTGAAGGCCAGGTCTATGGCTACACCTTC. It specifies CASSEGQVYGYTF.

This clone was observed once. This chain links TRBV18 with TRBJ1-3, with a tentative D call TRBD1 (6 bases). Germline V gene lookup returns CDR1 KGHSH and CDR2 LQKENI. The CDR3 is made up of 16 amino acids. Deletions cut 5 bases from V and 0 bases from J, with 14 bases between. The CDR3 sequence: CASSGGTGSSGNTIYF. CDR3 bases: TGTGCCAGCTCAGGTGGTACAGGGAGCTCTGGAAACACCATATATTTT.

This chain connects TRBV5-1 to TRBJ2-1, with D perhaps matching TRBD2 (5 bases). The V and J ends lost 6 bases and 4 bases respectively, with 11 bases between them. The CDR3 sequence is 13 residues long. CDR1 SGHRS and CDR2 YFSETQ come from the germline V gene. The CDR3 nucleotides read TGCGCCAGCAAGTCGGAGCGGTACAATGAGCAGTTCTTC. Protein product: CASKSERYNEQFF.

This clone was seen a few times. The chain recombines TRBV11-1 with TRBJ2-1; D gene ambiguous. V lost 3 bases to trimming and J lost 6 bases, with 6 bases between them. Germline V gene lookup returns CDR1 SGHAT and CDR2 FQDESV (reference sequence). This CDR3 comprises 12 residues. CDR3 sequence reads: CASSFFGNEQFF. CDR3 bases: TGTGCCAGCAGCTTTTTCGGCAATGAGCAGTTCTTC. Based on the CDR3 plus reference TRBV11-1 and TRBJ2-1, the full variable domain is EAEVAQSPRYKITEKSQAVAFWCDPISGHATLYWYRQILGQGPELLVQFQDESVVDDSQLPKDRFSAERLKGVDSTLKIQPAELGDSAMYLCASSFFGNEQFFGPGTRLTVL.

This clone has only a few counts. The chain has TRBV5-6 and TRBJ1-1; D call uncertain. V was pared by 4 bases and J by 9 bases, with 16 bases between. Germline V gene lookup returns CDR1 SGHDT and CDR2 YYEEEE. The CDR3 covers 13 residues. The CDR3 coding sequence is TGTGCCAGCAGCCCTCTGAGTAGAGGGAAAGCTTTCTTT. This encodes CASSPLSRGKAFF.